These 14 T cell receptor beta chains were all obtained from the same sample, sequenced in a study of shared clonotypes between healthy human individuals. The method was immunoSEQ multiplex PCR; TCRdb's version includes in-frame clones alone and lacks a portion of them. The data show roughly 1,500,000 clones, 98% seen once. Sequencing was carried out using naive CD4+ T cells sorted from blood. Subset indicated: CD45RA+ positively selected. The source is a young man in good health.

The V call is TRBV28, the J call TRBJ2-7; 12 positions match TRBD1. The CDR3 has 17 amino acids. In germline, CDR1 is MDHEN, CDR2 SYDVKM. V lost 5 bases, J lost 4 bases, and 12 bases stayed unmatched. The CDR3 sequence is CASSLPPGQGAQYEQYF. In DNA form, the CDR3 reads TGTGCCAGCAGTCTCCCCCCGGGACAGGGGGCCCAATACGAGCAGTACTTC.

The chain employs TRBV18 and TRBJ2-5; 8 bases line up with TRBD2. The germline V gene encodes CDR1 KGHSH and CDR2 LQKENI. CDR3 length: 16 residues. The J segment lost 4 bases and the V segment lost 3 bases, leaving 10 bases of the junction unmatched. CDR3 DNA sequence: TGTGCCAGCTCACCCGCCGGGACTAGGATTACAGAGACCCAGTACTTC. Protein sequence: CASSPAGTRITETQYF.

The rearrangement uses TRBV27 and TRBJ2-7; TRBD2 matches 9 bases. The CDR3 is 15 residues long. Germline CDR1 MNHEY, CDR2 SMNVEV (reference sequence). Losses at the gene ends were 6 bases for V and 5 bases for J; bases not matched to a gene: 11. The CDR3 reads CASSVTGTSSDEQYF. The CDR3 region has the DNA TGTGCCAGCAGCGTTACCGGGACTAGCAGCGACGAGCAGTACTTC.

J is TRBJ2-1 and V is TRBV11-3, with 8 bases that match TRBD2. The CDR3 extends over 16 amino acids. Germline CDR1 reads SGHNT; CDR2 reads YENEEA. V lost 0 bases to trimming and J lost 5 bases; unmatched junction nucleotides: 6. The CDR3 DNA reads TGTGCCAGCAGCTTAGAAGGGACTAGAAAAAACAATGAGCAGTTCTTC. Encoded protein: CASSLEGTRKNNEQFF.

The chain joins TRBV29-1 to TRBJ2-4; D gene ambiguous. CDR3 size: 12 residues. Deletions cut 3 bases from V and 0 bases from J, with 3 bases between. Germline-derived CDR1 and CDR2 are SQVTM and ANQGSEA. CDR3 coding DNA: TGCAGCGTTGACTTAGCCAAAAACATTCAGTACTTC. This codes for CSVDLAKNIQYF.

V is TRBV6-5 and J is TRBJ2-7; TRBD2 aligns across 8 bases. V dropped 0 bases and J dropped 4; count of bases not matched to a gene: 8. CDR3 length: 16 residues. Germline V CDR1 and CDR2: MNHEY, SVGAGI. This CDR3 reads CASSYSTSASPYEQYF. The CDR3 nucleotides read TGTGCCAGCAGTTACTCGACTAGCGCGTCTCCTTACGAGCAGTACTTC.

Concerning this clone: Other DNA sequences from this sample encode an identical CDR3 as well. The rearrangement uses TRBV6-4 and TRBJ2-1; D is uncertain. There are 14 residues in the CDR3. CDR1 is MRHNA and CDR2 is SNTAGT in the germline V gene. The V end was cut by 3 bases, the J end by 0 bases, with 6 bases between. CDR3 sequence: CASSETGSYNEQFF. CDR3 coding DNA: TGTGCCAGCAGTGAGACCGGCTCCTACAATGAGCAGTTCTTC.

This chain uses TRBV11-2 with TRBJ1-4; unclear D gene. Deletions cut 0 bases from V and 3 bases from J, with 8 bases between. The CDR3 spans 15 residues. Germline loops: CDR1 SGHAT, CDR2 FQNNGV. The CDR3 loop is CASSLDWSSNEKLFF. The CDR3 nucleotides are TGTGCCAGCAGCTTAGATTGGTCTTCTAATGAAAAACTGTTTTTT. The full variable domain, its missing parts supplied by reference TRBV11-2 and TRBJ1-4, is EAGVAQSPRYKIIEKRQSVAFWCNPISGHATLYWYQQILGQGPKLLIQFQNNGVVDDSQLPKDRFSAERLKGVDSTLKIQPAKLEDSAVYLCASSLDWSSNEKLFFGSGTQLSVL.

This sequence joins TRBV7-7 and TRBJ2-7; 7 bases agree with TRBD1. The V and J ends lost 1 base and 2 bases, in that order; junction bases with no gene match: 5. Germline V lookup: CDR1 SSHAT, CDR2 FNYEAQ (reference sequence). This CDR3 has 15 amino acids. CDR3 region: CASSLGAGTAYEQYF. In DNA form, the CDR3 reads TGTGCCAGCAGCTTAGGAGCTGGGACAGCCTACGAGCAGTACTTC. The full variable domain, with the rest looked up from reference TRBV7-7 and TRBJ2-7, is GAGVSQSPRYKVTKRGQDVTLRCDPISSHATLYWYQQALGQGPEFLTYFNYEAQPDKSGLPSDRFSAERPEGSISTLTIQRTEQRDSAMYRCASSLGAGTAYEQYFGPGTRLTVT.

The genes are TRBV7-2 and TRBJ1-5; D is uncertain. Looked up from germline, CDR1 is SGHTA and CDR2 is FQGNSA. The CDR3 loop spans 14 amino acids. Trimming cost V 1 base and J 4 bases, with 8 bases left between them. Here the CDR3 DNA reads TGTGCCAGCAGCTTAGACACCTTTAATCAGCCCCAGCATTTT. Its translation is CASSLDTFNQPQHF.

V and J are TRBV28 and TRBJ2-2; D not certain. Germline assignment: CDR1 MDHEN and CDR2 SYDVKM. V shed 7 bases and J shed 7 bases, with 13 bases lying between them. CDR3 size: 13 residues. The CDR3 loop is CASIRVRSGELFF. CDR3 DNA: TGTGCCAGCATACGAGTCCGCAGCGGGGAGCTGTTTTTT. Variable domain in full (rest from reference TRBV28 and TRBJ2-2): DVKVTQSSRYLVKRTGEKVFLECVQDMDHENMFWYRQDPGLGLRLIYFSYDVKMKEKGDIPEGYSVSREKKERFSLILESASTNQTSMYLCASIRVRSGELFFGEGSRLTVL.

This clone was seen only once. CDR3 protein: CASSPDRGKGGEQYF. The CDR3 coding sequence is TGTGCCAGCAGTCCGGACAGGGGGAAAGGAGGTGAGCAGTACTTC. The chain joins TRBV2 to TRBJ2-7; 10 bases line up with TRBD1. Germline-derived CDR1 and CDR2 are SNHLY and FYNNEI. The CDR3 totals 15 residues. With V trimmed by 5 bases and J by 7 bases, 11 bases remained unmatched.

A word on this clone: Other DNA sequences from this sample encode an identical CDR3 as well. The V gene is TRBV18, the J gene TRBJ2-5; D gene uncertain. This CDR3 has 12 amino acids. Germline V gene sequence: CDR1 KGHSH, CDR2 LQKENI. Trimming stripped 1 base from V and 5 bases from J, with 5 bases between. CDR3 bases: TGTGCCAGCTCACCACGGGCCGAGACCCAGTACTTC. This sequence encodes CASSPRAETQYF.

V gene TRBV5-1 combines with J gene TRBJ2-7; possibly TRBD1 for D (7 bases). V shed 0 bases and J shed 4 bases, with 14 bases lying between them. The CDR3 is 15 residues long. Germline assignment: CDR1 SGHRS and CDR2 YFSETQ. The CDR3 DNA follows: TGCGCCAGCAGCTTGGGCGGGACAGAGCCTTACGAGCAGTACTTC. It specifies CASSLGGTEPYEQYF. Complete variable domain (other parts from reference TRBV5-1 and TRBJ2-7): KAGVTQTPRYLIKTRGQQVTLSCSPISGHRSVSWYQQTPGQGLQFLFEYFSETQRNKGNFPGRFSGRQFSNSRSEMNVSTLELGDSALYLCASSLGGTEPYEQYFGPGTRLTVT.